These 11 T cell receptor beta chains came from one sample sequenced in a study of blood T cell repertoires in COVID-19. Sequencing was performed with immunoSEQ multiplex PCR; in TCRdb, only in-frame clones are kept and a portion is missing. The table has roughly 190,000 clones, roughly nine tenths seen once. The sample taken for sequencing was peripheral blood. Receptors originate from a man aged 30 to 45 with acute or convalescent COVID-19.

The V call is TRBV28, the J call TRBJ2-7; D unresolved. The CDR3 extends over 13 amino acids. The ends were cut back, 3 bases at V and 3 bases at J, with 9 bases in the middle. Looked up from germline, CDR1 is MDHEN and CDR2 is SYDVKM. CDR3 DNA sequence: TGTGCCAGCAGTTTGGTAGCAAGCTACGAGCAGTACTTC. It yields the protein CASSLVASYEQYF.

This sequence joins TRBV7-8 and TRBJ2-3; no clear D gene. The V and J ends lost 1 base and 5 bases respectively, with 10 bases between them. CDR1 is SGHVS and CDR2 is FQNEAQ in the germline V gene. The CDR3 runs 14 residues. The CDR3 loop is CASSLVNSRDTQYF. Here the CDR3 DNA reads TGTGCCAGCAGCTTAGTAAACAGTCGAGATACGCAGTATTTT.

V is TRBV28 and J is TRBJ2-3; D remains unclear. Germline V lookup: CDR1 MDHEN, CDR2 SYDVKM. V lost 8 bases, J lost 0 bases, and 9 bases lay in between. The CDR3 is made up of 13 amino acids. CDR3 sequence (DNA): TGTGCCAGCGTAGCCACTAGCACAGATACGCAGTATTTT. It encodes CASVATSTDTQYF.

V usage is TRBV10-3 and J usage is TRBJ2-5, with D maybe TRBD1 (5 bases). V shed 2 bases and J shed 4 bases, with 14 bases lying between them. The CDR3 consists of 15 residues. CDR1 is ENHRY and CDR2 is SYGVKD in the germline V gene. The CDR3 DNA sequence: TGTGCCATCAGTGAGCCTCAGGGTCGGATAGAGACCCAGTACTTC. Translated: CAISEPQGRIETQYF.

The chain uses TRBV5-6 and TRBJ1-6; D is unclear. The V end lost 4 bases, the J end lost 0 bases, and 11 bases lay between the germline ends. Germline CDR1 is SGHDT and CDR2 is YYEEEE. The CDR3 has 16 residues. The chain's CDR3 is CASSAITSSYNSPLHF. CDR3 DNA: TGTGCCAGCAGCGCCATCACGAGCTCCTATAATTCACCCCTCCACTTT.

The chain is built from TRBV3-1 (or the pseudogene TRBV3-2) and TRBJ2-1; 10 bases align to TRBD2. J gave up 10 bases and V 5 bases, and 14 bases lay outside the gene matches. This CDR3 spans 16 amino acids. In germline, CDR1 is LGHDT, CDR2 YNNKEL (reference sequence). CDR3 loop: CASSMNPNLAGDEQFF. In nucleotides, the CDR3 is TGTGCCAGCAGCATGAACCCTAACCTAGCGGGAGACGAGCAGTTCTTC.

The V call is TRBV11-2, the J call TRBJ2-7, with D unclear. The germline V and J ends were trimmed by 2 bases and 3 bases, with 23 bases remaining between them. Germline CDR1 reads SGHAT; CDR2 reads FQNNGV. The CDR3 is 18 amino acids. CDR3 coding DNA: TGTGCCAGCAGCTTAAGAGAGCCTAGGCCCACCACTCACTACGAGCAGTACTTC. This encodes CASSLREPRPTTHYEQYF. Complete variable domain (other parts from reference TRBV11-2 and TRBJ2-7): EAGVAQSPRYKIIEKRQSVAFWCNPISGHATLYWYQQILGQGPKLLIQFQNNGVVDDSQLPKDRFSAERLKGVDSTLKIQPAKLEDSAVYLCASSLREPRPTTHYEQYFGPGTRLTVT.

The chain carries TRBV6-5 and TRBJ2-1, with D possibly matching TRBD2 (6 bases). The CDR3 consists of 13 residues. V was trimmed by 6 bases and J by 8 bases, leaving 14 bases between them. Germline V CDR1 and CDR2: MNHEY, SVGAGI. CDR3 region: CASSRDSWDEQFF. The CDR3 DNA reads as TGTGCCAGCAGCAGGGACTCCTGGGATGAGCAGTTCTTC.

This clone occurred once. This sequence joins TRBV7-3 and TRBJ2-1; D gene unclear. Deletions cut 4 bases from V and 5 bases from J, with 12 bases between. Looked up from germline, CDR1 is SGHTA and CDR2 is FQGTGA. This CDR3 contains 14 residues. The DNA of the CDR3 is TGTGCCAGCAGCTCTTCGACTCGTCACAATGAGCAGTTCTTC. This sequence encodes CASSSSTRHNEQFF.

The chain is built from TRBV7-8 and TRBJ2-6, with TRBD1 identical over 10 bases. The CDR3 is 17 residues long. V shed 3 bases and J 0 bases; nucleotides not matched to a gene: 2. CDR1 and CDR2 (germline): SGHVS, FQNEAQ. For the CDR3, the DNA is TGTGCCAGCAGCTTCCGGGACAGGGGCTCTGGGGCCAACGTCCTGACTTTC. Translating gives CASSFRDRGSGANVLTF.

The chain joins TRBV5-1 to TRBJ2-7, with 11 bases identical to TRBD2. With V trimmed by 4 bases and J by 5 bases, 2 bases remained unmatched. There are 13 residues in the CDR3. Looked up from germline, CDR1 is SGHRS and CDR2 is YFSETQ. The CDR3 reads CASSLGLADEQYF. The DNA of the CDR3 is TGCGCCAGCAGCCTGGGACTAGCGGACGAGCAGTACTTC.